This section outlines one T cell receptor beta chain sequence together with its context. The junction shows a germline mismatch at one end, possibly a read error. This record comes from a study of T cells of healthy individuals. TCRdb called the 5' RACE reads again in MiXCR, with one record for every CDR3 protein. The table records 95,000 to 100,000 distinct CDR3 sequences, 17% of them present only once. The length of the CDR3 is 14 residues. Germline values: CDR1 SGDLS, CDR2 YYNGEE. This chain uses TRBV9 with TRBJ2-7, with TRBD1 as a possible D gene (6 bases). This TCR was recovered from a human donor in good health. CDR3 loop: CTSSVGDISYEQYF. The CDR3 DNA is TGTACCAGCAGCGTGGGGGACATCTCCTACGAGCAGTACTTC.